The rows below give T cell receptor beta chains drawn from one sample of a study of shared clonotypes between healthy human individuals. Using immunoSEQ multiplex PCR, the repertoire was profiled, and TCRdb retains in-frame clones only, with some absent. Of approximately 2.5 million clones in the sample, approximately 94% are singletons; the top ten hold 0.36%. Source material: naive CD4+ T cells from PBMCs. The receptors stem from a young man in good health. Some clones in this sample may be carry-over from other donors' samples. The CDR3 runs from the conserved cysteine through the conserved F or W. The order of the fields is J gene, D gene, V gene, clone size, CDR3 DNA, CDR3 protein. D genes are given only for firm matches. A row's size may be missing; if present it is once, few, many or a size class.

TRBJ1-4	NA	TRBV5-1	NA	TGCGCCAGCAGCTTGGTCGAGGGTGCGGGAGATGAAAAACTGTTTTTT	CASSLVEGAGDEKLFF
TRBJ2-2	TRBD2	TRBV14	NA	TGTGCCAGCAGCCGAATAGCGGGGACGAACACCGGGGAGCTGTTTTTT	CASSRIAGTNTGELFF
TRBJ2-5	NA	TRBV21-1	NA	TGTGCCAGCACCGGGGGTCCAGGAAATTTCCAAGAGACCCAGTACTTC	CASTGGPGNFQETQYF
TRBJ1-2	TRBD1	TRBV10-3	NA	TGTGCCATCACTCCAGACAGGGGGCAGCGGGGCTACACCTTC	CAITPDRGQRGYTF
TRBJ1-2	NA	TRBV6-5	NA	TGTGCCAGCAGTTCCCCCTCGGCAGGAGATTATGGCTACACCTTC	CASSSPSAGDYGYTF
TRBJ2-7	TRBD2	TRBV9	NA	TGTGCCAGCAGTGAGGGACTAGATGAGCCAGAGCCGTACTTC	CASSEGLDEPEPYF
TRBJ2-3	NA	TRBV11-3	NA	TGTGCCAGCAGCTTAGAAGGACCAGATACGCAGTATTTT	CASSLEGPDTQYF
TRBJ1-2	TRBD1	TRBV19	NA	TGTGCCAGTAGTCTAAATCCCGGACAGGGAGAGCGGGCTGGCTACACCTTC	CASSLNPGQGERAGYTF
TRBJ2-6	TRBD1	TRBV4-1	NA	TGCGCCAGCAGCCCGGGACAGGGGGCTGCTGGGGCCAACGTCCTGACTTTC	CASSPGQGAAGANVLTF
TRBJ1-1	NA	TRBV5-1	NA	TGCGCCAGCAGCTTGGCATCCGAGGACACTGAAGCTTTCTTT	CASSLASEDTEAFF
TRBJ1-5	NA	TRBV23-1	few	TGCGCCAGCAGTCACCTGGGGCCCCAGCATTTT	CASSHLGPQHF
TRBJ1-2	NA	TRBV28	NA	TGTGCCAGCAGCTCACAGCTGAACTATGGCTACACCTTC	CASSSQLNYGYTF
TRBJ1-5	NA	TRBV7-2	NA	TGTGCCAGCAGCTTAGAGGGGATCAGGCAGCCCCAGCATTTT	CASSLEGIRQPQHF
TRBJ2-1	NA	TRBV7-2	NA	TGTGCCAGCAGCTCCTCTTGGGGGAACTACAATGAGCAGTTCTTC	CASSSSWGNYNEQFF
TRBJ1-1	NA	TRBV7-3	NA	TGTGCCAGCAGCTTATACGCAGGGATGACTGAAGCTTTCTTT	CASSLYAGMTEAFF
TRBJ2-3	TRBD2	TRBV5-1	once	TGCGCCAGCAGCTCTCTAGCGGGAGGGACAGATACGCAGTATTTT	CASSSLAGGTDTQYF
TRBJ2-7	TRBD2	TRBV6-5	NA	TGTGCCAGCAGTTACTCGGCGCGGGGGACCTACGAGCAGTACTTC	CASSYSARGTYEQYF
TRBJ2-2	TRBD1	TRBV15	NA	TGTGCCACCAGCAGAGGCGGGACAGGGAACACCGGGGAGCTGTTTTTT	CATSRGGTGNTGELFF
TRBJ2-2	NA	TRBV7-9	NA	TGTGCCAGCAGCTTAGAGAGGCTATCCACCGGGGAGCTGTTTTTT	CASSLERLSTGELFF
TRBJ1-3	NA	TRBV11-2	NA	TGTGCCAGCAGCTTGTCGCAGGGTTTGGGAGGAAACACCATATATTTT	CASSLSQGLGGNTIYF
TRBJ2-2	NA	TRBV15	NA	TGTGCCACCAGCAGAGATTTGGGTCCCGGGGAGCTGTTTTTT	CATSRDLGPGELFF
TRBJ1-2	NA	TRBV6-5	NA	TGTGCCAGCAGTTACGGGAGGGGCTACACCTTC	CASSYGRGYTF
TRBJ2-1	TRBD2	TRBV5-1	NA	TGCGCCAGCAAGGTCGTAGCGGGCGGATCCTACAATGAGCAGTTCTTC	CASKVVAGGSYNEQFF
TRBJ2-7	NA	TRBV28	NA	TGTGCCAGCAGAAAAAGCTACGAGCAGTACTTC	CASRKSYEQYF
TRBJ2-7	TRBD2	TRBV6-5	NA	TGTGCCAGCAGAAGACTAGCGGGGGCCTACGAGCAGTACTTC	CASRRLAGAYEQYF
TRBJ1-1	NA	TRBV10-2	NA	TGCGCCAGCAGTCTTTTGACAGCGAACACTGAAGCTTTCTTT	CASSLLTANTEAFF
TRBJ1-3	NA	TRBV7-6	NA	TGTGCCAGCAGCCCGACAGGAACGGCTGGAAACACCATATATTTT	CASSPTGTAGNTIYF
TRBJ1-5	NA	TRBV2	NA	TGTGCCAGCAGTGCAGGGGCTAGCAATCAGCCCCAGCATTTT	CASSAGASNQPQHF
TRBJ2-3	NA	TRBV7-2	NA	TGTGCCAGCAGCCGCAGAGATACGCAGTATTTT	CASSRRDTQYF
TRBJ2-7	NA	TRBV5-1	NA	TGCGCCAGCCGGCAGGAGGGGCCGAAGCAGTACTTC	CASRQEGPKQYF
TRBJ2-7	NA	TRBV20-1	NA	TGCAGTGCTAGAGAACAACACGAGCAGTACTTC	CSAREQHEQYF
TRBJ2-5	NA	TRBV9	NA	TGTGCCAGCAGCCCCGAAGCTCGTGGGATACTCGGGTTAGAGACCCAGTACTTC	CASSPEARGILGLETQYF
TRBJ2-7	NA	TRBV11-2	NA	TGTGCCAGCAGCCCCAACCCCTACGAGCAGTACTTC	CASSPNPYEQYF
TRBJ1-2	TRBD1	TRBV7-9	NA	TGTGCCAGCAGTTCGGACAGGGGGACTAACTATGGCTACACCTTC	CASSSDRGTNYGYTF
TRBJ1-2	NA	TRBV15	NA	TGTGCCACCAGCAGAACAGGGTATGGCTACACCTTC	CATSRTGYGYTF
TRBJ2-1	TRBD2	TRBV18	NA	TGTGCCAGCTCACCACGGAGGCTAGCGGGAGTAAATGAGCAGTTCTTC	CASSPRRLAGVNEQFF
TRBJ2-7	NA	TRBV5-1	NA	TGCGCCAGCAGCTTTGACCCCCCGGGCTCAGGCTCCTACGAGCAGTACTTC	CASSFDPPGSGSYEQYF
TRBJ1-3	NA	TRBV5-1	NA	TGCGCCAGCAGCACCGGTGGAACTGGAAACACCATATATTTT	CASSTGGTGNTIYF
TRBJ1-1	TRBD1	TRBV6-5	few	TGTGCCACCCTCCGACAGGGCAAAGCTTTCTTT	CATLRQGKAFF
TRBJ2-1	NA	TRBV5-1	NA	TGCGCCAGCAGCTTGTCTGGCGGCTCCTACAATGAGCAGTTCTTC	CASSLSGGSYNEQFF
TRBJ2-2	TRBD2	TRBV4-3	NA	TGCGCCAGCAGCCGGACTAGCGGTAACACCGGGGAGCTGTTTTTT	CASSRTSGNTGELFF
TRBJ2-7	TRBD2	TRBV11-1	NA	TGTGCCAGCAGCTTTGCTAGCGGGAGGACGGGCGAGCAGTACTTC	CASSFASGRTGEQYF